This T cell receptor beta chain is drawn from a study of cytomegalovirus exposure and HLA in healthy donors. This PCR relied on a set of 60 Vbeta primers and 13 Jbeta primers. The protocol was immunoSEQ multiplex PCR, while the TCRdb copy is restricted to in-frame clones and leaves out a portion. The data hold about 210,000 clones, with about 81% observed a single time. The table lists this clone with a few counts. The germline gives CDR1 SGHTA, CDR2 FQGTGA. This CDR3 has 14 amino acids. J lost 7 bases, V lost 3 bases, and 3 bases had no gene match. The chain is built from TRBV7-3 and TRBJ2-1; 10 nucleotides line up with TRBD2. What was sequenced was PBMCs. This clonotype originated in a man aged 35 to 55 in good health and CMV-seropositive. CDR3 bases: TGTGCCAGCAGCTTCCAGCGGGAGGGGAATGAGCAGTTCTTC. It is translated as CASSFQREGNEQFF.